The present entry profiles one TCR beta chain with its context. This CDR3 contains 14 residues. With 5 bases removed from V and 3 bases from J, the gap between germline ends came to 13 bases. The germline V gene encodes CDR1 MDHEN and CDR2 SYDVKM. Per the original methods: Counts of nucleated cells, estimated from reference gene primer amplification, were obtained. Sequenced by immunoSEQ multiplex PCR; TCRdb stores in-frame clones only, minus some. D and trimming were read from the DNA, whereas the V and J calls and clone size are those reported in that table. The sample contains approximately 200,000 clones, just under 90% of which appear only once. Participants reported their clinical history, and cohort assignment relied on those reports. Each recovered donor of Cohort 3 presented with two negative PCRs, clearance, or symptom resolution. The sample belongs to a study of blood T cell repertoires in COVID-19. Study summary: Sites in the United States, Italy and Spain provided acute and convalescent COVID-19 samples.

Sample: PBMCs or T cells enriched from blood (not recorded which). The TCR comes from a man aged 25 to 40 who had recovered from COVID-19. The chain couples TRBV28 to TRBJ1-1; no reliable D call. CDR3 loop: CASSVLMVDTEAFF. The CDR3, as DNA: TGTGCCAGCAGTGTTCTAATGGTAGACACTGAAGCTTTCTTT.